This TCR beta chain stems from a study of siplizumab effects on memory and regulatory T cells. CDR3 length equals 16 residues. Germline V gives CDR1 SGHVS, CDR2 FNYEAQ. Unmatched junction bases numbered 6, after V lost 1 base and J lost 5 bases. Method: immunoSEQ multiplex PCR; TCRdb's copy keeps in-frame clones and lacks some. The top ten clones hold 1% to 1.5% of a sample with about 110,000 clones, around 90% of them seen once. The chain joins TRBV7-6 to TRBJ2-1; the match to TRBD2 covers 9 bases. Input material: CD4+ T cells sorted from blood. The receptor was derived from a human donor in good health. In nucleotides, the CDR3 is TGTGCCAGCAGCTTAGACGGCGGGGGGGCCGACAATGAGCAGTTCTTC. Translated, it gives CASSLDGGGADNEQFF.